These 30 T cell receptor beta chains came from one sample sequenced in a study. TCRdb recomputed calls from the 5' RACE reads with MiXCR, one row per CDR3 protein. The sample records tens of thousands of distinct CDR3 sequences, under 20% being singletons. Sequenced: naive CD4+ T cells sorted from a lymph node. The subset denotes: naive CD4+ T cells, CD4+CD45RA+CD25-. These TCRs come from a female donor with breast cancer.

The V and J genes are TRBV20-1 and TRBJ2-3, with no clear D. Germline CDR1 is DFQATT and CDR2 is SNEGSKA (reference sequence). The CDR3 is made up of 14 amino acids. Between the trimmed V and J ends, which lost 5 bases and 0 bases, there was a span of 12 bases. The CDR3: CSAPRAGSTDTQYF. For the CDR3, the DNA is TGCAGTGCTCCCCGGGCCGGTAGCACAGATACGCAGTATTTT.

This clonotype was observed many times. V usage is TRBV6-2 or TRBV6-3 and J usage is TRBJ1-1; 9 nucleotides line up with TRBD1. The CDR3 consists of 11 residues. The V gene's germline CDR1 is MNHEY and CDR2 SVGEGT. The V and J ends lost 8 bases and 9 bases, in that order; junction bases with no gene match: 4. CDR3 in amino acids: CASGGQGKAFF. The CDR3 DNA reads TGTGCCAGCGGCGGACAGGGGAAAGCTTTCTTT.

This clonotype has a handful of counts. The V and J genes are TRBV5-1 and TRBJ2-3; D unclear. The V end was cut by 4 bases, the J end by 0 bases, with 12 bases between. The CDR3 sequence is 15 residues long. Germline loops: CDR1 SGHRS, CDR2 YFSETQ. CDR3 sequence: CASSQTPESTDTQYF. CDR3 nucleotide sequence: TGCGCCAGCAGCCAAACCCCTGAGAGCACAGATACGCAGTATTTT.

Concerning this clonotype: The CDR3 does not close with the conserved phenylalanine or tryptophan, likely indicating a read error. The gene calls are TRBV6-6 and TRBJ1-1; D not certain. Germline V gene lookup returns CDR1 MNHNY and CDR2 SVGAGI (reference sequence). CDR3 size: 14 residues. V was clipped by 6 bases and J by 3 bases, with 14 bases between them. The CDR3 sequence is CASRPGGLYTEAFS. DNA for the CDR3: TGTGCCAGCAGACCGGGTGGGTTGTACACTGAAGCTTTCTCT.

Many counts were recorded for this clonotype. The chain carries TRBV5-1 and TRBJ1-1, with a weak D call TRBD1 (6 bases). Trimming cost V 1 base and J 1 base, with 11 bases left between them. Germline V gene lookup returns CDR1 SGHRS and CDR2 YFSETQ. This CDR3 is 15 amino acids long. The CDR3 DNA reads TGCGCCAGCAGCTTGCGGGGACAAGAGAACACTGAAGCTTTCTTT. It codes for CASSLRGQENTEAFF.

This clonotype was counted many times. The V gene is TRBV9, the J gene TRBJ2-1, with 7 bases aligning to TRBD1. The CDR3 loop spans 14 amino acids. V lost 3 bases, J lost 7 bases, and 7 bases stayed unmatched. From germline, CDR1 is SGDLS and CDR2 YYNGEE. CDR3 bases: TGTGCCAGCAGCGGACCGACAGGGCGAAATGAGCAGTTCTTC. It yields the protein CASSGPTGRNEQFF.

This clonotype has just a few counts. The CDR3, as DNA: TGCAGCGTGACCCGGGACAGCAACACCGGGGAGCTGTTTTTT. It specifies CSVTRDSNTGELFF. The V gene is TRBV29-1, the J gene TRBJ2-2; 7 nucleotides line up with TRBD1. The J segment lost 2 bases and the V segment lost 6 bases, leaving 6 bases of the junction unmatched. This CDR3 contains 14 residues. CDR1 is SQVTM and CDR2 is ANQGSEA in the germline V gene.

V is TRBV27 and J is TRBJ1-2, with a tentative D call TRBD1 (5 bases). In germline, CDR1 is MNHEY, CDR2 SMNVEV (reference sequence). The CDR3 is made up of 15 amino acids. V was trimmed by 6 bases and J by 4 bases, leaving 18 bases between them. The CDR3: CASSLKGTESYGYTF. The CDR3 DNA is TGTGCCAGCAGCCTAAAAGGGACGGAGTCCTATGGCTACACCTTC.

This clonotype was recorded a few times. This chain connects TRBV7-2 to TRBJ2-7, with 9 bases aligning to TRBD1. Per germline, CDR1 SGHTA and CDR2 FQGNSA. The CDR3 sequence is 15 residues long. With V trimmed by 3 bases and J by 4 bases, 7 bases remained unmatched. CDR3 protein: CASSFYRGQGYEQYF. CDR3 bases: TGTGCCAGCAGCTTTTACAGGGGGCAGGGGTACGAGCAGTACTTC.

This clonotype was counted at least ten times. The germline gene is not matched at one end of the junction; a read error may be the cause. CDR3 residues: CASSLQTSGRELYF. In DNA form, the CDR3 reads TGTGCCAGCAGCTTGCAAACTAGCGGGAGAGAGCTGTACTTC. The V gene is TRBV5-5, the J gene TRBJ2-7, with 11 positions matching TRBD2. This CDR3 spans 14 amino acids. The V gene's germline CDR1 is SGHKS and CDR2 YYEKEE (reference sequence).

Only a few counts were recorded for this clonotype. CDR3 protein: CASSLDGNTNEKLFF. CDR3 coding DNA: TGTGCCAGCAGCTTGGATGGGAATACTAATGAAAAACTGTTTTTT. The chain uses TRBV5-5 and TRBJ1-4; D gene unclear. The CDR3 contains 15 residues. CDR1 is SGHKS and CDR2 is YYEKEE in the germline V gene (reference sequence). Trimming shortened V by 0 bases and J by 2 bases, and 8 bases separated the two germline ends.

A few counts support this clonotype. The chain joins TRBV6-1 to TRBJ1-6; D ambiguous. The CDR3 runs 13 residues. Trimming removed 3 bases at V and 5 bases at J, with 5 bases between. Germline V CDR1 and CDR2: MNHNS, SASEGT. The CDR3 here is CASSEGNNSPLHF. CDR3 DNA: TGTGCCAGCAGTGAGGGGAATAATTCACCCCTCCACTTT.

In its sample, this clonotype was seen many times. The chain couples TRBV5-1 to TRBJ1-2; 7 bases line up with TRBD1. CDR1 is SGHRS and CDR2 is YFSETQ in the germline V gene. The CDR3 consists of 14 residues. J lost 7 bases, V lost 4 bases, and 10 bases had no gene match. The CDR3 DNA is TGCGCCAGCAGCAACCCGACAGGGCGAGGTGGCTACACCTTC. As protein: CASSNPTGRGGYTF. Full variable domain (rest looked up from reference TRBV5-1 and TRBJ1-2): KAGVTQTPRYLIKTRGQQVTLSCSPISGHRSVSWYQQTPGQGLQFLFEYFSETQRNKGNFPGRFSGRQFSNSRSEMNVSTLELGDSALYLCASSNPTGRGGYTFGSGTRLTVV.

Concerning this clonotype itself: This may stem from a read error, because a much larger clone lies one nucleotide away. The gene calls are TRBV2 and TRBJ1-5, with D maybe TRBD1 (6 bases). CDR3 length equals 13 residues. The germline gives CDR1 SNHLY, CDR2 FYNNEI. DNA for the CDR3: TGTGCCAGCAGTAGGACGGAAGGGGGGCCCCGGCATTTT. This gives the protein CASSRTEGGPRHF.

This clonotype was seen many times. The CDR3 sequence is CASSSKNRGISYEQYF. The CDR3 nucleotides read TGTGCCAGCAGTTCCAAAAACAGGGGTATCTCCTACGAGCAGTACTTC. The V and J genes are TRBV6-5 and TRBJ2-7; 7 nucleotides align to TRBD1. This CDR3 has 16 amino acids. V gave up 4 bases and J gave up 0 bases; unmatched junction bases: 9. Germline CDR1 MNHEY, CDR2 SVGAGI.

This clonotype was detected only a few times. This chain links TRBV24-1 with TRBJ2-7; D could derive from TRBD1 or TRBD2 (5 bases each). Between the trimmed V and J ends, which lost 2 bases and 1 base, there was a span of 11 bases. The CDR3 spans 15 residues. Germline assignment: CDR1 KGHDR and CDR2 SFDVKD. CDR3 bases: TGTGCCACCAGTGATTCGGGGCCCCGTTCCTACGAGCAGTACTTC. As protein: CATSDSGPRSYEQYF.

At least ten counts were recorded for this clonotype. The CDR3 sequence: CASSRKREETQYF. CDR3 DNA: TGTGCCAGCAGCCGGAAGCGGGAAGAGACCCAGTACTTC. J is TRBJ2-5 and V is TRBV7-3; D is perhaps TRBD2 (6 bases). The CDR3 is made up of 13 amino acids. The germline gives CDR1 SGHTA, CDR2 FQGTGA. Trimming stripped 5 bases from V and 3 bases from J, with 10 bases between.

The table lists this clonotype with a few counts. The chain carries TRBV5-1 and TRBJ1-1; TRBD1 is a possible D gene (5 bases). The CDR3 is 15 amino acids. Trimming stripped 5 bases from V and 4 bases from J, with 18 bases between. Germline CDR1 SGHRS, CDR2 YFSETQ. The CDR3: CASSPIWGGSTEAFF. CDR3 coding DNA: TGCGCCAGCAGTCCTATCTGGGGGGGGAGCACTGAAGCTTTCTTT.

The chain carries TRBV5-1 and TRBJ2-5; D is unclear. The CDR3 totals 15 residues. Germline V gene data show CDR1 as SGHRS and CDR2 as YFSETQ. Deletions cut 0 bases from V and 1 base from J, with 10 bases between. CDR3: CASSLGAAFQETQYF. The CDR3 coding sequence is TGCGCCAGCAGCTTGGGGGCCGCTTTCCAAGAGACCCAGTACTTC.

Comment on this clonotype: The germline gene is not matched at one end of the junction; a read error may be the cause. The chain uses TRBV7-9 and TRBJ2-1; 12 bases are a match to TRBD2. The CDR3 sequence is 17 residues long. Germline CDR1 SEHNR, CDR2 FQNEAQ (reference sequence). This chain's CDR3 is CAGSSRRLAGDPNEQFF. The DNA of the CDR3 is TGTGCCGGCAGCTCCCGCCGACTAGCGGGAGACCCTAATGAGCAGTTCTTC.

As to this clonotype: This may come from a read error, since a much larger clone is one base off. Because it lacks the conserved phenylalanine or tryptophan at the end, this CDR3 is likely a read error. The chain has TRBV11-2 and TRBJ2-3; D remains ambiguous. The V end was cut by 8 bases, the J end by 5 bases, with 11 bases between. Germline lookup yields CDR1 SGHAT and CDR2 FQNNGV. CDR3 length equals 12 residues. CDR3 DNA: TGTGCCAGCGCTGCTGTTAGAGATACGCAGTATTGT. It specifies CASAAVRDTQYC.

The chain has TRBV4-3 and TRBJ2-3; the match to TRBD2 covers 7 bases. The CDR3 is 17 amino acids. Germline V lookup: CDR1 LGHNA, CDR2 YSLEER. The J segment lost 6 bases and the V segment lost 4 bases, leaving 16 bases of the junction unmatched. The CDR3 is CASSLSGRRGGGDTQYF. The CDR3 bases are TGCGCCAGCAGCCTTTCCGGACGGCGCGGGGGAGGGGATACGCAGTATTTT.

The chain links TRBV6-1 to TRBJ1-1, with 10 bases lining up with TRBD1. The CDR3 has 12 amino acids. V trimming: 6 bases; J trimming: 6 bases; junction bases outside the gene matches: 1. Germline values: CDR1 MNHNS, CDR2 SASEGT. This CDR3 reads CASSGQGAEAFF. In DNA form, the CDR3 reads TGTGCCAGCAGCGGACAGGGGGCTGAAGCTTTCTTT.

On this clonotype itself: This sequence may be a read error, since a much larger clone differs from it by one base. This chain joins TRBV29-1 and TRBJ1-5; D possibly corresponds to TRBD1 (5 bases). The CDR3 has 13 amino acids. Germline-derived CDR1 and CDR2 are SQVTM and ANQGSEA. Trimming pared 4 bases from V and 4 bases from J, leaving 11 bases between. The CDR3 reads CSVVAGRNQPQHF. CDR3 in DNA: TGCAGCGTTGTGGCAGGGCGGAATCAGCCCCAGCATTTT.

The gene calls are TRBV6-6 and TRBJ1-6, with D possibly matching TRBD1 (6 bases). Trimming pared 7 bases from V and 8 bases from J, leaving 15 bases between. Germline CDR1 MNHNY, CDR2 SVGAGI (reference sequence). CDR3 size: 14 residues. Here the CDR3 reads CASTVAGADSPLHF. In DNA form, the CDR3 reads TGTGCCAGCACCGTAGCAGGGGCGGATTCACCCCTCCACTTT.

The chain couples TRBV7-9 to TRBJ1-2; no firm D call. V lost 1 base, J lost 3 bases, and 12 bases lay in between. The CDR3 is made up of 15 amino acids. Germline V gene sequence: CDR1 SEHNR, CDR2 FQNEAQ (reference sequence). In DNA, the CDR3 is TGTGCCAGCAGCTTAGGTAGAGGCACCTACTATGGCTACACCTTC. Encoded protein: CASSLGRGTYYGYTF.

The chain couples TRBV7-2 to TRBJ2-5, with 7 bases matching TRBD2. Germline V gene lookup returns CDR1 SGHTA and CDR2 FQGNSA. J was trimmed by 5 bases and V by 4 bases; bases with no gene match: 13. This CDR3 comprises 16 residues. The CDR3 loop is CASSSAYGTIVETQYF. For the CDR3, the DNA is TGTGCCAGCAGCTCAGCTTATGGGACTATTGTGGAGACCCAGTACTTC.

This clonotype came up a few times. The chain joins TRBV5-1 to TRBJ2-1, with 9 bases matching TRBD1. Trimming removed 3 bases from V and 8 bases from J; junction bases left unmatched: 9. The CDR3 loop spans 15 amino acids. Germline loops: CDR1 SGHRS, CDR2 YFSETQ. This CDR3 is CASSSQTGGRDEQFF. CDR3 nucleotide sequence: TGCGCCAGCAGCTCCCAGACAGGGGGTAGGGATGAGCAGTTCTTC.

By its share, this clonotype is medium-sized (0.01 to 0.1%). This sequence joins TRBV5-1 and TRBJ1-1; D gene unclear. Germline values: CDR1 SGHRS, CDR2 YFSETQ. The CDR3 totals 13 residues. V was clipped by 4 bases and J by 0 bases, with 7 bases between them. CDR3 bases: TGCGCCAGCAGCCTTTCCATGAACACTGAAGCTTTCTTT. This codes for CASSLSMNTEAFF. The variable domain in full, with the rest retrieved from reference TRBV5-1 and TRBJ1-1, is KAGVTQTPRYLIKTRGQQVTLSCSPISGHRSVSWYQQTPGQGLQFLFEYFSETQRNKGNFPGRFSGRQFSNSRSEMNVSTLELGDSALYLCASSLSMNTEAFFGQGTRLTVV.

The rearrangement uses TRBV4-1 and TRBJ1-1; D gene ambiguous. The CDR3 has 17 amino acids. Trimming stripped 1 base from V and 1 base from J, with 16 bases between. Germline-derived CDR1 and CDR2 are MGHRA and YSYEKL. CDR3 coding DNA: TGCGCCAGCAGCCAAGTCGACATGGGGTTTACGAACACTGAAGCTTTCTTT. Amino acid sequence: CASSQVDMGFTNTEAFF.